This is a list of T cell receptor beta chains from one sample in a study of T cells after yellow fever vaccination. TCRdb called the 5' RACE reads again in MiXCR, with one record for every CDR3 protein. Here the sample spans approximately 510,000 distinct CDR3 sequences, about a fifth being singletons. Sequences were derived from PBMCs, sampled less than 25 days after the first yellow fever vaccination. The receptors derive from a man aged 18 to 29 who received the YFV17D yellow fever vaccine. CDR3s include the opening cysteine and the closing phenylalanine or tryptophan. The order of the fields is D gene, clone size, V gene, J gene, CDR3 protein, CDR3 DNA. A D gene is named only where the DNA matches it firmly. Rows give clone size only sometimes, using once, few, many, or a class for an expanded clone.

NA	NA	TRBV29-1	TRBJ2-5	CSVDMVQGIETQYF	TGCAGCGTTGATATGGTTCAGGGTATAGAGACCCAGTACTTC
NA	few	TRBV6-5	TRBJ2-1	CASSYSSVPGREQFF	TGTGCCAGCAGTTACTCGTCGGTTCCGGGCAGGGAGCAGTTCTTC
TRBD1	NA	TRBV29-1	TRBJ1-1	CSLYRGGAEAFF	TGCAGCTTGTACAGGGGAGGAGCTGAAGCTTTCTTT
NA	few	TRBV20-1	TRBJ2-5	CSAQDWGRETQYF	TGCAGTGCTCAAGACTGGGGACGAGAGACCCAGTACTTC
TRBD1	NA	TRBV11-3	TRBJ2-3	CASSPGTGWGTQYF	TGTGCCAGCAGCCCCGGGACAGGGTGGGGTACGCAGTATTTT
TRBD2	NA	TRBV7-6	TRBJ2-3	CASSGGLAGGLSTDTQYF	TGTGCCAGCAGCGGGGGACTAGCGGGGGGTCTTAGCACAGATACGCAGTATTTT
NA	many	TRBV9	TRBJ2-4	CASSVGRDLAKNIQYF	TGTGCCAGCAGCGTAGGTCGGGATTTAGCCAAAAACATTCAGTACTTC
NA	few	TRBV11-2	TRBJ2-3	CASSLAQTHGADTQYF	TGTGCCAGCAGCTTAGCTCAGACTCATGGGGCAGATACGCAGTATTTT
TRBD1	NA	TRBV4-3	TRBJ1-5	CASSRHRGPDQPQHF	TGCGCCAGCAGCCGCCACAGGGGGCCGGATCAGCCCCAGCATTTT
NA	NA	TRBV7-2	TRBJ1-1	CASSFNRENTEAFF	TGTGCCAGCAGCTTTAACAGGGAGAACACTGAAGCTTTCTTT
NA	few	TRBV29-1	TRBJ2-3	CSAQGNADTQYF	TGCAGCGCTCAGGGTAATGCAGATACGCAGTATTTT
NA	many	TRBV12-3/TRBV12-4	TRBJ1-5	CASSWGPARPQHF	TGTGCCAGCAGTTGGGGCCCAGCCCGGCCCCAGCATTTT
NA	NA	TRBV18	TRBJ2-5	CASSPGEFQETQYF	TGTGCCAGCTCACCCGGGGAGTTCCAAGAGACCCAGTACTTC
NA	few	TRBV20-1	TRBJ2-3	CSAVPNGGTSSTDTQYF	TGCAGTGCTGTTCCGAACGGGGGGACATCTAGCACAGATACGCAGTATTTT
NA	NA	TRBV4-3	TRBJ2-7	CASSQWSGVEQYF	TGCGCCAGCAGCCAGTGGTCGGGGGTCGAGCAGTACTTC
TRBD1	few	TRBV6-2/TRBV6-3	TRBJ2-7	CASTGQGLYEQYF	TGTGCCAGCACGGGACAGGGTCTCTACGAGCAGTACTTC
NA	few	TRBV4-1	TRBJ2-7	CASSQEPQKGSYSYEQYF	TGCGCCAGCAGCCAAGAACCCCAAAAGGGGTCTTACTCCTACGAGCAGTACTTC
TRBD1	NA	TRBV4-2	TRBJ2-7	CASSQVLRGQAYEQYF	TGTGCCAGCAGCCAAGTTTTGAGGGGGCAGGCCTACGAGCAGTACTTC
NA	NA	TRBV12-3/TRBV12-4	TRBJ1-3	CASRLGPNSGNTIYF	TGTGCCAGCAGACTTGGACCGAACTCTGGAAACACCATATATTTT
NA	NA	TRBV5-5	TRBJ2-1	CASTEVGGVGEQFF	TGTGCCAGCACCGAGGTGGGGGGCGTGGGGGAGCAGTTCTTC
NA	few	TRBV7-9	TRBJ2-1	CASSLSPRGWSNEQFF	TGTGCCAGCAGCTTATCCCCCCGGGGATGGAGCAATGAGCAGTTCTTC
NA	NA	TRBV3-1	TRBJ2-5	CASGDRMETQYF	TGTGCCAGCGGCGACAGGATGGAGACCCAGTACTTC
TRBD1	few	TRBV12-3/TRBV12-4	TRBJ2-7	CASSLGTGGRFEQYF	TGTGCCAGCAGTTTAGGGACAGGGGGCAGGTTCGAGCAGTACTTC
NA	few	TRBV19	TRBJ1-1	CASSKGLNTEAFF	TGTGCCAGTAGTAAGGGACTAAACACTGAAGCTTTCTTT
NA	many	TRBV12-3/TRBV12-4	TRBJ1-1	CASSFTGWGTEAFF	TGTGCCAGCAGTTTTACAGGCTGGGGTACTGAAGCTTTCTTT
NA	few	TRBV5-1	TRBJ2-7	CASSLERDTSYEQYF	TGCGCCAGCAGCTTGGAGAGGGACACCTCCTACGAGCAGTACTTC
NA	few	TRBV7-2	TRBJ2-7	CASTWDGVDTYEQYF	TGTGCCAGCACCTGGGACGGAGTCGATACCTACGAGCAGTACTTC
NA	NA	TRBV5-1	TRBJ2-4	CASSLGGWNIQYF	TGCGCCAGCAGCTTGGGGGGTTGGAACATTCAGTACTTC
TRBD1	NA	TRBV10-3	TRBJ1-5	CATTLTGDSNQPQHF	TGTGCCACCACGTTAACAGGGGATAGCAATCAGCCCCAGCATTTT
NA	NA	TRBV7-9	TRBJ2-6	CASSFQPGANVLTF	TGTGCCAGCAGCTTCCAGCCTGGGGCCAACGTCCTGACTTTC
TRBD1	few	TRBV29-1	TRBJ2-7	CSVETTGGDYEQYF	TGCAGCGTTGAAACGACAGGGGGGGATTACGAGCAGTACTTC
TRBD1	NA	TRBV12-3/TRBV12-4	TRBJ2-6	CASIPQGAGFGANVLTF	TGTGCCAGCATCCCCCAGGGGGCGGGTTTTGGGGCCAACGTCCTGACTTTC
NA	few	TRBV12-3/TRBV12-4	TRBJ2-3	CASSQNRGTQYF	TGTGCCAGCAGTCAGAACCGCGGTACGCAGTATTTT
TRBD1	few	TRBV25-1	TRBJ1-2	CASSPSGTGAYGYTF	TGTGCCAGCAGTCCCAGCGGGACAGGGGCTTATGGCTACACCTTC
TRBD2	many	TRBV14	TRBJ2-7	CASSGPASGGAEQYF	TGTGCCAGCAGCGGTCCCGCAAGCGGGGGGGCCGAGCAGTACTTC
NA	NA	TRBV12-3/TRBV12-4	TRBJ1-1	CASNFGQGTTFF	NA
NA	NA	TRBV27	TRBJ2-7	CASSLYGDSYEQYF	TGTGCCAGCAGTTTATATGGGGACTCCTACGAGCAGTACTTC